These 3 T cell receptor beta chains came from one sample sequenced in a study of blood T cells in healthy people across ages. A second PCR of about 7 to 12 cycles used a sample-barcoded 5' primer and a J-beta primer mix. TCRdb independently ran MiXCR on the 5' RACE reads; one entry per CDR3 protein. The sample has around 1,800,000 distinct CDR3 sequences, 39% seen once. Sequencing was performed on blood. Source of these receptors: a human donor in good health.

There are a few counts of this clonotype. The chain links TRBV5-1 to TRBJ2-1; 9 bases agree with TRBD1. This CDR3 spans 16 amino acids. Trimming at V came to 3 bases and at J to 6 bases, leaving 10 bases not matched to a gene. Germline loops: CDR1 SGHRS, CDR2 YFSETQ. The CDR3 sequence: CASSYEPGTGPNEQFF. The CDR3, as DNA: TGCGCCAGCAGCTACGAGCCCGGGACAGGGCCCAATGAGCAGTTCTTC.

The chain has TRBV11-3 and TRBJ2-7; weak D call: TRBD1 (6 bases). The germline V gene has CDR1 SGHNT and CDR2 YENEEA. The CDR3 contains 16 residues. The V end was cut by 5 bases, the J end by 0 bases, with 17 bases between. CDR3: CASSQPTGPSSYEQYF. The DNA for the CDR3 is TGTGCCAGCAGCCAACCGACAGGCCCAAGCTCCTACGAGCAGTACTTC.

The rearrangement uses TRBV4-1 and TRBJ1-5, with D perhaps matching TRBD1 (5 bases). V lost 6 bases and J 0 bases, leaving 18 bases between the germline ends. The CDR3 covers 17 residues. The germline V gene has CDR1 MGHRA and CDR2 YSYEKL. CDR3 in amino acids: CASSITTGPNSNQPQHF. DNA for the CDR3: TGCGCCAGCAGTATCACGACGGGGCCGAATAGCAATCAGCCCCAGCATTTT.